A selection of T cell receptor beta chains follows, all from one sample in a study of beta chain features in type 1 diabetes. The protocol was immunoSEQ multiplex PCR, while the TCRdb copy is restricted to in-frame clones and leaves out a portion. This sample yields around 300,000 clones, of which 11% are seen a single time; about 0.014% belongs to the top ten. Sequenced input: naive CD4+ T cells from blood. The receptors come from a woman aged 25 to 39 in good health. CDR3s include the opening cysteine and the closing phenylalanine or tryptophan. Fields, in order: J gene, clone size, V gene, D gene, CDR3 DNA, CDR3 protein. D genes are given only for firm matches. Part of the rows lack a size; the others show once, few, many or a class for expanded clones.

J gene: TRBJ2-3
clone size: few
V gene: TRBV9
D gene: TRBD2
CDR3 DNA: TGTGCCAGCAGCGCCGTCCCGGGACTAGCGGGACTGTCAGATACGCAGTATTTT
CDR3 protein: CASSAVPGLAGLSDTQYF

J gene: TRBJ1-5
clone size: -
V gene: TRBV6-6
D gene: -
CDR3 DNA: TGTGCCAGCAGTTACGGAGGGAGGGTAAATCAGCCCCAGCATTTT
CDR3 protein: CASSYGGRVNQPQHF

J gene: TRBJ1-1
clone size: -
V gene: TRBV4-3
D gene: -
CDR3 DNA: TGCGCCAGCAGCCAAGAGTGGGAGGGCGCGGCTTTCTTT
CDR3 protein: CASSQEWEGAAFF

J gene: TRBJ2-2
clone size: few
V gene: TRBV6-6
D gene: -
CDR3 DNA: TGTGCCAGCAGTTACTCACAGGGATCCGGGGAGCTGTTTTTT
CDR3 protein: CASSYSQGSGELFF

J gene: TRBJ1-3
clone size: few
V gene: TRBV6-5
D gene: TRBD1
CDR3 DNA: TGTGCCAGCAGTTACTCCCGACAGGGCTCTGGAAACACCATATATTTT
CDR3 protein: CASSYSRQGSGNTIYF

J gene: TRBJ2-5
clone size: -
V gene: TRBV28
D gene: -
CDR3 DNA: TGTGCCAGCACCACCTCCGCGGAGGGGGCTGAGACCCAGTACTTC
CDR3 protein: CASTTSAEGAETQYF

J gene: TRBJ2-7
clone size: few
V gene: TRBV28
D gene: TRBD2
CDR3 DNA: TGTGCCAGCAGTCTCCCGGGACTAGCGGGGAACCCTACCGAGCAGTACTTC
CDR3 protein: CASSLPGLAGNPTEQYF

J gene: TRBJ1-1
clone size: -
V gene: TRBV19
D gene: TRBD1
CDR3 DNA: TGTGCCAGTAGTTCAGGGGACAGGGTGTACACTGAAGCTTTCTTT
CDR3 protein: CASSSGDRVYTEAFF

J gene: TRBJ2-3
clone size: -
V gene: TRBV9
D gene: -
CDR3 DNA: TGTGCCAGCAGCGCCCCTAGCACAGATACGCAGTATTTT
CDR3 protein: CASSAPSTDTQYF

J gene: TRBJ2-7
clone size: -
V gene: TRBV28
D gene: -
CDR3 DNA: TGTGCCAGCAGTCCTTGGGGGAGGAACTCCTACGAGCAGTACTTC
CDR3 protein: CASSPWGRNSYEQYF

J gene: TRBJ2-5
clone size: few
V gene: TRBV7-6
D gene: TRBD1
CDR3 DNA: TGTGCCAGCAGCCCACTACAGGGGGCCTTACAAGAGACCCAGTACTTC
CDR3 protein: CASSPLQGALQETQYF

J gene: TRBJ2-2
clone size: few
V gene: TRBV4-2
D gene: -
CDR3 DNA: TGTGCCAGCAGCCAATCCAGCGGGCCCCGGTCCGGGGAGCTGTTTTTT
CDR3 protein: CASSQSSGPRSGELFF

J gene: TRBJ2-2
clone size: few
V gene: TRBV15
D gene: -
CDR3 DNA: TGTGCCACCAGCAGAGATTCGGGGTTTTCAACCGGGGAGCTGTTTTTT
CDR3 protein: CATSRDSGFSTGELFF

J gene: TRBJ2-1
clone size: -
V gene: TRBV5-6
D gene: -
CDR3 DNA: TGTGCCAGCAGCTTTAGCGGAACCTACAATGAGCAGTTCTTC
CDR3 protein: CASSFSGTYNEQFF

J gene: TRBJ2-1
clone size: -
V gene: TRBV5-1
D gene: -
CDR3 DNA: TGCGCCAGCAGCATCGCTTTCGACTCCAATGAGCAGTTCTTC
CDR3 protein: CASSIAFDSNEQFF

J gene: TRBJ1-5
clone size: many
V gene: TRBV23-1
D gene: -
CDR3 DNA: TGCGCCAGCAGTCATAAAGGGGACACTAATCAGCCCCAGCATTTT
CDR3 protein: CASSHKGDTNQPQHF

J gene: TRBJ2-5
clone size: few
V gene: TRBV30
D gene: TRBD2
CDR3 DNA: TGTGCCTGGACCCTGACTAGCGGGAGTAAAGAGACCCAGTACTTC
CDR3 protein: CAWTLTSGSKETQYF

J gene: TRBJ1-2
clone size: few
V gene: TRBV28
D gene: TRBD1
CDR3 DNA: TGTGCCAGCAGTTTTCGCGGGACAGACTATGGCTACACCTTC
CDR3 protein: CASSFRGTDYGYTF

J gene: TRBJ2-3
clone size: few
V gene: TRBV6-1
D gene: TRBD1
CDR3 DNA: TGTGCCAGCAGTCCTGGGACAGGGGGAGATACGCAGTATTTT
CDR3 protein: CASSPGTGGDTQYF

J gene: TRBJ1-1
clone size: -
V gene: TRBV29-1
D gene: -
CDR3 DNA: TGCAGCGTTGCACAGGGACGTACTGAAGCTTTCTTT
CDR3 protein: CSVAQGRTEAFF

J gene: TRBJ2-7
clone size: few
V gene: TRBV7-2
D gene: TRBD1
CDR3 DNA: TGTGCCAGCAGCAGGACAGGGGATTGGAACGAGCAGTACTTC
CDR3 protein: CASSRTGDWNEQYF

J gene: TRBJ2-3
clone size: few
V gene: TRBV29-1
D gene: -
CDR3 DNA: TGCAGCGTTGGGTCTTCGCGCGTCCTCACAGATACGCAGTATTTT
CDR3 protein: CSVGSSRVLTDTQYF

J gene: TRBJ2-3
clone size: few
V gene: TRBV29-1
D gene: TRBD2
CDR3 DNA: TGCAGCGTGTGGACTAGCGGGAGTCCGGATACGCAGTATTTT
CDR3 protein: CSVWTSGSPDTQYF

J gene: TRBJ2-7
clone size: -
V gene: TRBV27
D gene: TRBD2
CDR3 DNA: TGTGCCTCCCGACTAGCGGGAGTCCACGAGCAGTACTTC
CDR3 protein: CASRLAGVHEQYF

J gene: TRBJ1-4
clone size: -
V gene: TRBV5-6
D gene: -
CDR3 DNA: TGTGCCAGCAGCTTACCAGGGGCGTTGAAACTGTTTTTT
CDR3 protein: CASSLPGALKLFF

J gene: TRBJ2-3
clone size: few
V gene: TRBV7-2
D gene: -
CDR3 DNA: TGTGCCAGCAGCCGAAGACAGAGCACAGATACGCAGTATTTT
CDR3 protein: CASSRRQSTDTQYF

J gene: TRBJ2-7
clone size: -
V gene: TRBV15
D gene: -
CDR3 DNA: TGTGCCACCAGCAGATGGGAGAAATACGAGCAGTACTTC
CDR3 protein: CATSRWEKYEQYF

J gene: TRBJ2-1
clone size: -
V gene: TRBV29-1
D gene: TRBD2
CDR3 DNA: TGCAGCGTTGACGGGACTAGCGGGAACCTCAATGAGCAGTTCTTC
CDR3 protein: CSVDGTSGNLNEQFF

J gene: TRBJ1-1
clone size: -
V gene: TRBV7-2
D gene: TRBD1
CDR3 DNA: TGTGCCAGCAAGAGCGACAGGGGGAAAACTGAAGCTTTCTTT
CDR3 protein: CASKSDRGKTEAFF

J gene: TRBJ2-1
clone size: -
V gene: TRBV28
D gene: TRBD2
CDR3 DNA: TGTGCCAGCAGCCCAAGCGGGAGCAACCCCTACAATGAGCAGTTCTTC
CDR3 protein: CASSPSGSNPYNEQFF

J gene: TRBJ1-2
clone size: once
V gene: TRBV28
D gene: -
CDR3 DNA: TGTGCCAGCAGTTTGGGGGGCTATGGCTACACCTTC
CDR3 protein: CASSLGGYGYTF

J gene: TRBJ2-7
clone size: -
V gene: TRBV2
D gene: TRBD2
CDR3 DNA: TGTGCCAGCAGTGGACTAGCGGGGTACTACGAGCAATCCTTC
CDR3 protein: CASSGLAGYYEQSF

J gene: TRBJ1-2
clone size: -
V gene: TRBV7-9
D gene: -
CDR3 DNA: TGTGCCAGCAGCCCTGGGGGCCTCGGTGGCTACACCTTC
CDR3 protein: CASSPGGLGGYTF

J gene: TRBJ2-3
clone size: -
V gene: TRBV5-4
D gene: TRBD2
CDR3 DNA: TGTGCCAGCAGCGGGGAGACTAGCGGGAGTGTTCAGGGCACAGATACGCAGTATTTT
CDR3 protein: CASSGETSGSVQGTDTQYF

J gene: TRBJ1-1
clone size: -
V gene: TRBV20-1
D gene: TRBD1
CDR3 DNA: TGCAGTGGGAGGGGGGACAGGGAAGCTTTCTTT
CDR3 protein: CSGRGDREAFF

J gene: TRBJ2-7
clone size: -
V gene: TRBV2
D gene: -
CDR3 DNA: TGTGCCAGCAGTGATTATCGTTGGGGCACCTCCTACGAGCAGTACTTC
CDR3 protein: CASSDYRWGTSYEQYF